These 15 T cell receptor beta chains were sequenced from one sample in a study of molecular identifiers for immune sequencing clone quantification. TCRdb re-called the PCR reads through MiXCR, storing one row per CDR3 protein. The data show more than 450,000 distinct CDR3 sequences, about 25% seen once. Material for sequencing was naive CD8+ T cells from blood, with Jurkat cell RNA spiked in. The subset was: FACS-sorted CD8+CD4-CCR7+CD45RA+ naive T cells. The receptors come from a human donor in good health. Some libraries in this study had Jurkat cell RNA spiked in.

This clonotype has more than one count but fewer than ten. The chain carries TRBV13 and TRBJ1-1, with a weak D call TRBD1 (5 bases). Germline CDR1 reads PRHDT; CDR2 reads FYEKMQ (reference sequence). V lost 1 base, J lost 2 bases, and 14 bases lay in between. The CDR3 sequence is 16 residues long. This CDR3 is CASSLAATAGNTEAFF. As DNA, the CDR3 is TGTGCCAGCAGCTTAGCCGCGACAGCAGGCAACACTGAAGCTTTCTTT.

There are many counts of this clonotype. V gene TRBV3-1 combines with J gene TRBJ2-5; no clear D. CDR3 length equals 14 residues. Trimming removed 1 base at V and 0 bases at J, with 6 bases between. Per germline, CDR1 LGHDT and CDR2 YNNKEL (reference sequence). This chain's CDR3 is CASSQGLYQETQYF. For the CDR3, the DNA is TGTGCCAGCAGCCAAGGACTGTACCAAGAGACCCAGTACTTC.

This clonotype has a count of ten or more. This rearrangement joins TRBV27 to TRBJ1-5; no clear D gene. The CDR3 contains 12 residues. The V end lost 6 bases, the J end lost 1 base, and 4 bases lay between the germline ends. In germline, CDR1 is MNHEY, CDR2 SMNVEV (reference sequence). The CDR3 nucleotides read TGTGCCAGCAGCGGAAGCAATCAGCCCCAGCATTTT. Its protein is CASSGSNQPQHF.

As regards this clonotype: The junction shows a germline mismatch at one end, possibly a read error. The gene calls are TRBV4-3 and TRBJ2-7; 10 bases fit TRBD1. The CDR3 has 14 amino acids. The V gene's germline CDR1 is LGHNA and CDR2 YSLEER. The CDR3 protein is CASSQGQGAYELYF. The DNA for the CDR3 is TGCGCCAGCAGCCAAGGACAGGGGGCATACGAGCTGTACTTC.

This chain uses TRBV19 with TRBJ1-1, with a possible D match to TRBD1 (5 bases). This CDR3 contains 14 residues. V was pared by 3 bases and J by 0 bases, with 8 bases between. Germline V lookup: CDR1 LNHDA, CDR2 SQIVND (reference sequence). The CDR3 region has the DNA TGTGCCAGTAGTATGAGGGGAATGAACACTGAAGCTTTCTTT. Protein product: CASSMRGMNTEAFF.

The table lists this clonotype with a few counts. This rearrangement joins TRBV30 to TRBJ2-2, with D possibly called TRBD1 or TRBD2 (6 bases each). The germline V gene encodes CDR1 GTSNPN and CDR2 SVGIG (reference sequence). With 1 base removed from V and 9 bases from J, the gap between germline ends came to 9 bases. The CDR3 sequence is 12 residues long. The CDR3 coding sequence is TGTGCCTGGAGTGAGGGGGGAAGGGAGCTGTTTTTT. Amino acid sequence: CAWSEGGRELFF.

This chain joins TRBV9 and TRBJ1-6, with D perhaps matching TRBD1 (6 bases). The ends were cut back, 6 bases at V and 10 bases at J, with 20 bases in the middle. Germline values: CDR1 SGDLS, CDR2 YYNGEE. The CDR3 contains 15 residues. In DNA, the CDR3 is TGTGCCAGCAACTATGGCCCGGGACAAAACTCACCCCTCCACTTT. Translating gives CASNYGPGQNSPLHF.

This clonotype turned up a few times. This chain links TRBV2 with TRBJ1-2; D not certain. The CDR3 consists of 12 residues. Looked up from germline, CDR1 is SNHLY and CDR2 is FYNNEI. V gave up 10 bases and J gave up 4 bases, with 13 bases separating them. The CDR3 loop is CATDKQGYGYTF. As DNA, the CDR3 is TGTGCCACTGACAAGCAAGGCTATGGCTACACCTTC.

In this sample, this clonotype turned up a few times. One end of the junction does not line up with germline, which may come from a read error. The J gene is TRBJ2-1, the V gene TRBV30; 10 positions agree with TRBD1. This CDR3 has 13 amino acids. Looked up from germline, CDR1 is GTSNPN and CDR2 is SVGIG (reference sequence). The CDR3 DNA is TGTGCTCTCGGGACAGGGGATTACAGTGAGCAGTTCTTC. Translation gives CALGTGDYSEQFF.

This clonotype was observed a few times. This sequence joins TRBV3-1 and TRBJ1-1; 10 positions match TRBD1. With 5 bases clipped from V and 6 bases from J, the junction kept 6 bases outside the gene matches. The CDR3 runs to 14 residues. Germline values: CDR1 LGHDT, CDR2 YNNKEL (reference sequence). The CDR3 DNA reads TGTGCCAGCAGCTACGGGACAGGGGTCTCTGAAGCTTTCTTT. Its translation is CASSYGTGVSEAFF.

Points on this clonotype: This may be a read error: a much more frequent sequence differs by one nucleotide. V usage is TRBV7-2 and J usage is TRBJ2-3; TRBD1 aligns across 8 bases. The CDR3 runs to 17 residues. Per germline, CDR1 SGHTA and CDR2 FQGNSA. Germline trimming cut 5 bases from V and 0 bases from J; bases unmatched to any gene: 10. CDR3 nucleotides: TGTGCCAGCAGCCTCCAGGGGGCGCGGAGAAGCACAGATACGCAGTATTTT. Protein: CASSLQGARRSTDTQYF.

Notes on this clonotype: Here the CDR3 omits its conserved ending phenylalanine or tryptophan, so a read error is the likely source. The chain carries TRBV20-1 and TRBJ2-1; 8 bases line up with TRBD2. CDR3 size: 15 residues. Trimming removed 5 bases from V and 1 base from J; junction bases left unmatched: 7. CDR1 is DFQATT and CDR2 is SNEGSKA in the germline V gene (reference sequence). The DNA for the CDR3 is TGCAGTGCTTTTAGCGGGGTGATATCCTACAATGAGCAGTTCTAC. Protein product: CSAFSGVISYNEQFY.

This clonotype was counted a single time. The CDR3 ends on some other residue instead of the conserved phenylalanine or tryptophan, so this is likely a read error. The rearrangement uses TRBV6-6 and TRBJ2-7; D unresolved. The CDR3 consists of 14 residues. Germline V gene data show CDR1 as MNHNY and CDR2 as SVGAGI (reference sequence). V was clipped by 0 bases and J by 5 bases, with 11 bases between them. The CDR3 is CASSYSPRSDEQYL. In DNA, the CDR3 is TGTGCCAGCAGTTACTCTCCCAGGAGCGACGAGCAGTACCTC.

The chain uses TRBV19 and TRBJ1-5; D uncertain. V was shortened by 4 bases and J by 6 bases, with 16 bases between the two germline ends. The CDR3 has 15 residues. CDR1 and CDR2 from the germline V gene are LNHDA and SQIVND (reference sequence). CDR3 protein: CASSTLREWSQPQHF. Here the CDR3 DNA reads TGTGCCAGTAGTACCCTACGGGAGTGGAGTCAGCCCCAGCATTTT.

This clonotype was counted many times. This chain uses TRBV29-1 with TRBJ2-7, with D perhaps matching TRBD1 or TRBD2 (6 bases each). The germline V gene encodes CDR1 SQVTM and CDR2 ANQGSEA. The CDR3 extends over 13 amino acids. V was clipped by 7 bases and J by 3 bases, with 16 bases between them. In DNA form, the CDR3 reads TGCAGCGCCCAAGGGGGGTCTGACTACGAGCAGTACTTC. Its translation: CSAQGGSDYEQYF.